Listed below are T cell receptor beta chains from one sample, sequenced in a study of T cell responses to AZD1222 COVID-19 vaccine. The table came from immunoSEQ multiplex PCR; TCRdb's copy has only in-frame clones and leaves some out. The top ten hold approximately 6.6% of the sample, which has about 150,000 clones, about nine tenths seen once. The sample in question was peripheral blood, obtained after recovery from COVID-19. These receptors came from an adult who had recovered from COVID-19. The CDR3 runs from the conserved cysteine through the conserved F or W. Each record gives: CDR3 DNA, CDR3 protein, V gene, clone size, D gene, J gene, CDR3 length. D genes are given only for firm matches. Expanded clones are given a class, and other clones once, few, many or no size at all.

CDR3nt: TGTGCCAGCAGCGTCCGGACATATGGCTACACCTTC; CDR3aa: CASSVRTYGYTF; v_gene: TRBV6-5; abundance: NA; d_gene: NA; j_gene: TRBJ1-2; len: 12
CDR3nt: TGTGCCAGCAGTGAGTGGACAGGCGGGAGGAGCACTGAAGCTTTCTTT; CDR3aa: CASSEWTGGRSTEAFF; v_gene: TRBV25-1; abundance: few; d_gene: TRBD1; j_gene: TRBJ1-1; len: 16
CDR3nt: TGTGCCGACCAGGGGCCGGGGGGCACGCAGTATTTT; CDR3aa: CADQGPGGTQYF; v_gene: TRBV2; abundance: NA; d_gene: NA; j_gene: TRBJ2-3; len: 12
CDR3nt: TGTGCCAGCAGGCCGCCCTTGCGGGAGACCTACAATGAGCAGTTCTTC; CDR3aa: CASRPPLRETYNEQFF; v_gene: TRBV28; abundance: NA; d_gene: TRBD2; j_gene: TRBJ2-1; len: 16
CDR3nt: TGTGCCAGCAGTCTACAGGGGAACACTGAAGCTTTCTTT; CDR3aa: CASSLQGNTEAFF; v_gene: TRBV2; abundance: NA; d_gene: NA; j_gene: TRBJ1-1; len: 13
CDR3nt: TGCGCCAGTCGACCCGGAGGGAATGAAAAACTGTTTTTT; CDR3aa: CASRPGGNEKLFF; v_gene: TRBV5-1; abundance: NA; d_gene: NA; j_gene: TRBJ1-4; len: 13
CDR3nt: TGTGCCAGCAGCGTAGTGGGGGGAGGGCTGACGGAGCTGTTTTTT; CDR3aa: CASSVVGGGLTELFF; v_gene: TRBV9; abundance: NA; d_gene: TRBD2; j_gene: TRBJ2-2; len: 15
CDR3nt: TGTGCCAGCAGCAAAGGAGGCAGGGGGAGCAATCAGCCCCAGCATTTT; CDR3aa: CASSKGGRGSNQPQHF; v_gene: TRBV21-1; abundance: once; d_gene: NA; j_gene: TRBJ1-5; len: 16
CDR3nt: TGCAGTGCTAGTGCGGGTGAAAAACTGTTTTTT; CDR3aa: CSASAGEKLFF; v_gene: TRBV20-1; abundance: NA; d_gene: NA; j_gene: TRBJ1-4; len: 11
CDR3nt: TGTGCCAGCAGCCAAGAGTTTAGCGGGGTCTGGGATACGCAGTATTTT; CDR3aa: CASSQEFSGVWDTQYF; v_gene: TRBV14; abundance: NA; d_gene: TRBD2; j_gene: TRBJ2-3; len: 16